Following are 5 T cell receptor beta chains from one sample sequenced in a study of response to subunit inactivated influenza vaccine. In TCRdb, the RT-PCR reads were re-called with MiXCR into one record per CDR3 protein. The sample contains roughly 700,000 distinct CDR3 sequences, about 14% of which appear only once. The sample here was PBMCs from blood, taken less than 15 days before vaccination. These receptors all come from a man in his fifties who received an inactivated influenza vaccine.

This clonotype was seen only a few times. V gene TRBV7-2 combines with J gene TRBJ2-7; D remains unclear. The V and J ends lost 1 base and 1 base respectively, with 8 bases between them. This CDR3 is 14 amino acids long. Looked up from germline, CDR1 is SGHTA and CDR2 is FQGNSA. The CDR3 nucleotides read TGTGCCAGCAGCTTAGGGTACCAATCCTACGAGCAGTACTTC. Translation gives CASSLGYQSYEQYF.

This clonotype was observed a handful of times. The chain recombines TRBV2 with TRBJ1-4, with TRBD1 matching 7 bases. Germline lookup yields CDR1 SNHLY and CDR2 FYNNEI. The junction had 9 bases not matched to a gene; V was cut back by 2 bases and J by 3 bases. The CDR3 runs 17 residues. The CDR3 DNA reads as TGTGCCAGCAGTGAAAGAGGACAGGTGATCGCTAATGAAAAACTGTTTTTT. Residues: CASSERGQVIANEKLFF. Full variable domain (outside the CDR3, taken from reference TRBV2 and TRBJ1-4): EPEVTQTPSHQVTQMGQEVILRCVPISNHLYFYWYRQILGQKVEFLVSFYNNEISEKSEIFDDQFSVERPDGSNFTLKIRSTKLEDSAMYFCASSERGQVIANEKLFFGSGTQLSVL.

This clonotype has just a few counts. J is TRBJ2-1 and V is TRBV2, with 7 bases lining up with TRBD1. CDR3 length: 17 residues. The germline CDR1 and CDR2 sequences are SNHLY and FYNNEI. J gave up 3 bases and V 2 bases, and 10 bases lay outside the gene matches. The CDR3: CASSESLGQSIYNEQFF. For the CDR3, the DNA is TGTGCCAGCAGTGAAAGTCTGGGACAGTCCATCTACAATGAGCAGTTCTTC.

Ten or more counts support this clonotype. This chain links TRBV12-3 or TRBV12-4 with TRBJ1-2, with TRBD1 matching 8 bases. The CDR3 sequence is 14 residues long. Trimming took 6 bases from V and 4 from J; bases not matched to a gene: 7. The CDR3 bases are TGTGCCAGCAGCGGACAGGGTCTAGTCTATGGCTACACCTTC. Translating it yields CASSGQGLVYGYTF.

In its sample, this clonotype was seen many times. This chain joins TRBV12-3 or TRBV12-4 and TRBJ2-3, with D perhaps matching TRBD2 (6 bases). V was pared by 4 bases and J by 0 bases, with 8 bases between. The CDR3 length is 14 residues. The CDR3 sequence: CASSSGVSTDTQYF. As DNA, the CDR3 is TGTGCCAGCAGTTCGGGAGTGAGCACAGATACGCAGTATTTT.